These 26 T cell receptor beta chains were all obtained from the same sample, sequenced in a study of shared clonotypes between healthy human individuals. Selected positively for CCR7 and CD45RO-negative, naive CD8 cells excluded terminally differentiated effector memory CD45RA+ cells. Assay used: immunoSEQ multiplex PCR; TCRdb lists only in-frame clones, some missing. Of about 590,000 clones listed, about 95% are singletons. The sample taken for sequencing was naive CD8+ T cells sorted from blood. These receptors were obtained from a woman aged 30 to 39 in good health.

CDR3 coding DNA: TGTGCCAGCAGTTTTAGCGGAGAGGGTGAGCAGTTCTTC. Its protein is CASSFSGEGEQFF. The gene calls are TRBV27 and TRBJ2-1, with TRBD2 as a possible D gene (6 bases). The germline CDR1 and CDR2 sequences are MNHEY and SMNVEV (reference sequence). Trimming removed 3 bases at V and 9 bases at J, with 12 bases between. This CDR3 is built from 13 residues.

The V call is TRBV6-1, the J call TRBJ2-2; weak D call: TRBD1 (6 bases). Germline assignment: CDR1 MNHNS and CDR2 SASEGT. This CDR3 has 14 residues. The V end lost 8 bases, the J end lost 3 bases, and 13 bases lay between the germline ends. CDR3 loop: CASVSGQYTGELFF. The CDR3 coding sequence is TGTGCCAGCGTCTCAGGACAGTACACCGGGGAGCTGTTTTTT.

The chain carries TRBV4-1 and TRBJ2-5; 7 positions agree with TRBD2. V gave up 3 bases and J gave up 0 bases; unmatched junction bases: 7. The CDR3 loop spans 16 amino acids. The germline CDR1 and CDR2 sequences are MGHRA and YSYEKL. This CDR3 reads CASSQEGLPYQETQYF. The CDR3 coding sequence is TGCGCCAGCAGCCAGGAGGGACTACCCTACCAAGAGACCCAGTACTTC.

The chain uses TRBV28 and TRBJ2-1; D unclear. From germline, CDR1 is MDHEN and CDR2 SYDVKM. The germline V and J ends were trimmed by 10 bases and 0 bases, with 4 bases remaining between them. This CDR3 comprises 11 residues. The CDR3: CAISSYNEQFF. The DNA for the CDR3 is TGTGCCATAAGCTCCTACAATGAGCAGTTCTTC.

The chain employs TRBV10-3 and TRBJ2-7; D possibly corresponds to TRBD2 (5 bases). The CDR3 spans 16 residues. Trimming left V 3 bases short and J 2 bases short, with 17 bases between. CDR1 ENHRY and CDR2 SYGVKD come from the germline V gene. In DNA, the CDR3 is TGTGCCATCAGTGAACCCTCTAGTGAGCGGACCTACGAGCAGTACTTC. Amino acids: CAISEPSSERTYEQYF.

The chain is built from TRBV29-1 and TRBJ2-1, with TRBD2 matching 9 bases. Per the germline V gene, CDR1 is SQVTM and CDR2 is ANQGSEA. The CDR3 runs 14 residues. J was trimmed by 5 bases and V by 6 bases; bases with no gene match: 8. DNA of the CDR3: TGCAGCGTACCCATAGCGGGAGTAAACAATGAGCAGTTCTTC. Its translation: CSVPIAGVNNEQFF.

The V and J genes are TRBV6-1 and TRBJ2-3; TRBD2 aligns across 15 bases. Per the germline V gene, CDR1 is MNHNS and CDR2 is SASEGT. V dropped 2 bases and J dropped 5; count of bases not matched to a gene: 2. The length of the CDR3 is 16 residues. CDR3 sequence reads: CASSEWGLAGGDTQYF. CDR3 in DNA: TGTGCCAGCAGTGAATGGGGACTAGCGGGAGGAGATACGCAGTATTTT.

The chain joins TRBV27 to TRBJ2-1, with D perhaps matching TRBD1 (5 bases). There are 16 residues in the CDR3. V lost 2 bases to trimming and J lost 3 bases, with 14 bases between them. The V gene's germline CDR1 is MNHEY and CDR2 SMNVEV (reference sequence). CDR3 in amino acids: CASSLGAGSFYNEQFF. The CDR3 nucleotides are TGTGCCAGCAGTTTAGGGGCAGGGTCGTTCTACAATGAGCAGTTCTTC.

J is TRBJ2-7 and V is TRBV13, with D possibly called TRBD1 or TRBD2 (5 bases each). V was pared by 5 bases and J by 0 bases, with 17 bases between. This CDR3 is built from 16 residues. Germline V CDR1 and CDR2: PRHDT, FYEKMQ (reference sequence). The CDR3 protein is CASSLTGTPASYEQYF. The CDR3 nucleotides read TGTGCCAGCAGCCTAACCGGGACGCCCGCCTCCTACGAGCAGTACTTC.

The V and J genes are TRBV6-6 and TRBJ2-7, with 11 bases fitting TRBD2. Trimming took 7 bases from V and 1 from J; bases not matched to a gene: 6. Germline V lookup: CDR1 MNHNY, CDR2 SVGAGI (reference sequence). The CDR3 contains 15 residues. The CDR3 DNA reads TGTGCCAGCACGGGGGTAGCGGGAGGGTCCTACGAGCAGTACTTC. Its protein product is CASTGVAGGSYEQYF.

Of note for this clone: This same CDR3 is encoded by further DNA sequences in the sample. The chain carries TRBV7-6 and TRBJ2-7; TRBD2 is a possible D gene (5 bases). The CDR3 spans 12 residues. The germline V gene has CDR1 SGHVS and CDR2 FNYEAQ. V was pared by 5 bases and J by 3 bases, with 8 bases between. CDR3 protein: CASSPGGYEQYF. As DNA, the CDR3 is TGTGCCAGCAGCCCCGGAGGCTACGAGCAGTACTTC.

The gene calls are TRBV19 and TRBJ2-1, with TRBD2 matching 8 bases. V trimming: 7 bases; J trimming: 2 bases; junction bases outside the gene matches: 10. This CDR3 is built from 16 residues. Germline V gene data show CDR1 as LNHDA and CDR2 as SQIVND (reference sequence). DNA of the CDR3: TGTGCCAGTACTTGGAGCGGGAGAGGGACCTACAATGAGCAGTTCTTC. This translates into CASTWSGRGTYNEQFF.

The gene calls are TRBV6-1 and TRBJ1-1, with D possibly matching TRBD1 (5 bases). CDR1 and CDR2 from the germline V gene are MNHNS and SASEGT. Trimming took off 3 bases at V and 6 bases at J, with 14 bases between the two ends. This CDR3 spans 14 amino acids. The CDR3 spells CASSDGRGYAEAFF. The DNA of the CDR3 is TGTGCCAGCAGTGATGGAAGGGGTTATGCTGAAGCTTTCTTT.

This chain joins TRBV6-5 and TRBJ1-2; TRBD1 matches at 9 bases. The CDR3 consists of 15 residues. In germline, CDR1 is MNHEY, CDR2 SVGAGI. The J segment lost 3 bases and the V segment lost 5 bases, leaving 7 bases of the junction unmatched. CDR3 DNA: TGTGCCAGCAGTGCTACAGGGGGCGCAGACTATGGCTACACCTTC. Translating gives CASSATGGADYGYTF.

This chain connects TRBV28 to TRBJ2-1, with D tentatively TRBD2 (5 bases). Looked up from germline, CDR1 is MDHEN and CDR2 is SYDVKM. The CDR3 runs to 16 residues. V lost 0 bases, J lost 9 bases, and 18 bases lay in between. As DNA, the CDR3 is TGTGCCAGCAGTTTATGGGGGAGTATGAGGACGGGTGAGCAGTTCTTC. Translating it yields CASSLWGSMRTGEQFF.

CDR3 protein: CASTQLLAPTGSSGANVLTF. The CDR3 DNA reads TGTGCCAGCACTCAATTATTGGCCCCGACAGGGTCTTCTGGGGCCAACGTCCTGACTTTC. The V gene is TRBV28, the J gene TRBJ2-6; 7 bases line up with TRBD1. The CDR3 is 20 amino acids. Germline-derived CDR1 and CDR2 are MDHEN and SYDVKM. Trimming took 7 bases from V and 1 from J; bases not matched to a gene: 19.

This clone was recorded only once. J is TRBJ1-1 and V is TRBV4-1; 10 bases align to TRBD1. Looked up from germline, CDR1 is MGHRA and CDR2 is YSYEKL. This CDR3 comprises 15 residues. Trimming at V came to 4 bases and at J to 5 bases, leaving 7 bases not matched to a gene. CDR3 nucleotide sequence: TGCGCCAGCAGCCTAGCGGGACAGGGGTTAACTGAAGCTTTCTTT. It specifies CASSLAGQGLTEAFF.

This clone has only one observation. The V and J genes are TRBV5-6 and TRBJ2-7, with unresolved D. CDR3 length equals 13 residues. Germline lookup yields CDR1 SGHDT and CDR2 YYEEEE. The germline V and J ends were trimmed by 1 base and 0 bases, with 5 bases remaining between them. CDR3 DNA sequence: TGTGCCAGCAGCTTGTTCAGCTCCTACGAGCAGTACTTC. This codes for CASSLFSSYEQYF. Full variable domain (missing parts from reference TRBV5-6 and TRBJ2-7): DAGVTQSPTHLIKTRGQQVTLRCSPKSGHDTVSWYQQALGQGPQFIFQYYEEEERQRGNFPDRFSGHQFPNYSSELNVNALLLGDSALYLCASSLFSSYEQYFGPGTRLTVT.

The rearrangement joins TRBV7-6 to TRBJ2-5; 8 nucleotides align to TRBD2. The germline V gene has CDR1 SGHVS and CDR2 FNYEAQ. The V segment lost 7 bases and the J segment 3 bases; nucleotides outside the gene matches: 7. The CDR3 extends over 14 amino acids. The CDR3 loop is CASTPEAGEETQYF. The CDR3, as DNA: TGTGCCAGCACGCCAGAAGCGGGAGAAGAGACCCAGTACTTC.

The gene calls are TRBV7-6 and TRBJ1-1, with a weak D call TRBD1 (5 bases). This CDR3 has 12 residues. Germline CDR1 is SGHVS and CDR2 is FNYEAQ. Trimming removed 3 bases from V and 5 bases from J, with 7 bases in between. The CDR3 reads CASSLGRTEAFF. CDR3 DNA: TGTGCCAGCAGCTTGGGGCGGACTGAAGCTTTCTTT.

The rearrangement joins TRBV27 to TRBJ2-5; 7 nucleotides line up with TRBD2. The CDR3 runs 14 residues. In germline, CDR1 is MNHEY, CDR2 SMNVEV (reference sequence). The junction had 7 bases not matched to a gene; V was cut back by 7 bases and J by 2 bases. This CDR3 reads CASNSAGEQETQYF. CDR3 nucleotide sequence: TGTGCCAGCAACAGTGCGGGGGAACAAGAGACCCAGTACTTC.

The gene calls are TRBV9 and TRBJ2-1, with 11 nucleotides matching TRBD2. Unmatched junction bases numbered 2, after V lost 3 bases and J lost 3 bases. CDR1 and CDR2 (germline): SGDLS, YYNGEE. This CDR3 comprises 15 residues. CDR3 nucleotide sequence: TGTGCCAGCAGCGAAACTAGCGGGAGCTACAATGAGCAGTTCTTC. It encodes CASSETSGSYNEQFF.

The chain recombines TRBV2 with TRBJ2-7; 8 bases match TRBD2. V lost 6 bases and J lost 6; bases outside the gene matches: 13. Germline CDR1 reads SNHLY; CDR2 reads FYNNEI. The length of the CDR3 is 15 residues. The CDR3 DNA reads TGTGCCAGCAGGTGGGTGAGCGGGAGTTGGGCCGAGCAGTACTTC. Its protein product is CASRWVSGSWAEQYF.

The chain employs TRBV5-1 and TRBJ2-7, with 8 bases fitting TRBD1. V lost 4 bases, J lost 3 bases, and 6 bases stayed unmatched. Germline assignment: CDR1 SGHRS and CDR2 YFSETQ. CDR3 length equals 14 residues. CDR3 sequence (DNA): TGCGCCAGCAGCCAAGGACAGGGTTACTACGAGCAGTACTTC. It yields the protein CASSQGQGYYEQYF.

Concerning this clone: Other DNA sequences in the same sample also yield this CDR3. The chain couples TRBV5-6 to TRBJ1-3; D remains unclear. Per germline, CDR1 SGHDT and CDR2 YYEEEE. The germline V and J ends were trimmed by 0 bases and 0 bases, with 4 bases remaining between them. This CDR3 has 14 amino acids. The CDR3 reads CASSLGLSGNTIYF. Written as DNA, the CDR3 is TGTGCCAGCAGCTTGGGACTCTCTGGAAACACCATATATTTT.

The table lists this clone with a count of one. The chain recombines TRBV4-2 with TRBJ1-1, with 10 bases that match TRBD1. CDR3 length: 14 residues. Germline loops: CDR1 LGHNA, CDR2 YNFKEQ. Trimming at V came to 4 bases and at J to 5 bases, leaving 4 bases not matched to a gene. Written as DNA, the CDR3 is TGTGCCAGCAGCCCAGACAGGGGGCTGACTGAAGCTTTCTTT. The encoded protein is CASSPDRGLTEAFF.